Presented here are 21 T cell receptor beta chains from one specimen sequenced in a study of glioma-infiltrating T cells. The iRepertoire nested amplicon-rescue multiplex PCR amplified TCR alpha and beta CDR3s from RNA. One entry per CDR3 protein, called by TCRdb with MiXCR from the multiplex PCR reads. The sample lists around 100,000 distinct CDR3 sequences, around 30% seen once, with roughly 45% in the top ten. Specimen: glioma tissue, nonneoplastic brain tissue, or PBMCs (not recorded which). These receptors came from a human donor with low-grade glioma or glioblastoma, undergoing nonglioma brain surgery, or in good health (not recorded which).

This clonotype occurred many times. This rearrangement joins TRBV6-1 to TRBJ2-7, with 10 bases identical to TRBD1. With 5 bases clipped from V and 1 base from J, the junction kept 5 bases outside the gene matches. The CDR3 loop spans 15 amino acids. Germline CDR1 and CDR2: MNHNS and SASEGT. The CDR3 sequence: CASSRDRGGSYEQYF. In DNA form, the CDR3 reads TGTGCCAGCAGTCGGGACAGGGGAGGGTCCTACGAGCAGTACTTC.

This clonotype came up many times. The chain uses TRBV7-2 and TRBJ1-2; tentatively, D is TRBD1 (6 bases). V was clipped by 5 bases and J by 13 bases, with 17 bases between them. This CDR3 has 12 residues. Germline assignment: CDR1 SGHTA and CDR2 FQGNSA. CDR3 in amino acids: CASSLLEGGSTF. CDR3 nucleotide sequence: TGTGCCAGCAGCCTCTTGGAAGGGGGGAGCACCTTC.

The sample holds many counts of this clonotype. V usage is TRBV27 and J usage is TRBJ2-7; D could derive from TRBD1 or TRBD2 (5 bases each). In germline, CDR1 is MNHEY, CDR2 SMNVEV (reference sequence). The V gene lost 4 bases and the J gene lost 2 bases, with 9 bases spanning the gap. The CDR3 is 13 amino acids. CDR3 DNA sequence: TGTGCCAGCAGTTCCGGGACGACCTACGAGCAGTACTTC. This sequence encodes CASSSGTTYEQYF.

The table lists this clonotype with many counts. The chain links TRBV7-9 to TRBJ1-2, with 10 bases that match TRBD1. The CDR3 totals 15 residues. With V trimmed by 4 bases and J by 8 bases, 10 bases remained unmatched. Germline V CDR1 and CDR2: SEHNR, FQNEAQ (reference sequence). The chain's CDR3 is CASSSRDRGVEGYTF. DNA for the CDR3: TGTGCCAGCAGCTCCAGGGACAGGGGAGTCGAGGGCTACACCTTC. The whole variable domain, filled in from reference TRBV7-9 and TRBJ1-2, reads DTGVSQNPRHKITKRGQNVTFRCDPISEHNRLYWYRQTLGQGPEFLTYFQNEAQLEKSRLLSDRFSAERPKGSFSTLEIQRTEQGDSAMYLCASSSRDRGVEGYTFGSGTRLTVV.

A remark on this clonotype: This may stem from a read error, because a much larger clone lies one nucleotide away. The rearrangement uses TRBV6-1 and TRBJ1-3; weak D call: TRBD1 (5 bases). CDR3 size: 17 residues. The germline V gene encodes CDR1 MNHNS and CDR2 SASEGT. Trimming took off 6 bases at V and 0 bases at J, with 18 bases between the two ends. The CDR3: CASSLTFQGHSGNTIYF. In DNA, the CDR3 is TGTGCCAGCAGCCTTACGTTTCAGGGTCACTCTGGAAACACCATATATTTT.

On this clonotype itself: A much more abundant neighbour one base away suggests this may be a read error. The chain carries TRBV7-9 and TRBJ1-1, with D maybe TRBD1 (6 bases). Germline V gene sequence: CDR1 SEHNR, CDR2 FQNEAQ (reference sequence). This CDR3 region has 14 residues. Trimming shortened V by 1 base and J by 4 bases, and 10 bases separated the two germline ends. CDR3 protein: CASSLEQGSTEAFF. CDR3 nucleotide sequence: TGTGCCAGCAGCTTAGAACAGGGTAGCACTGAAGCTTTCTTT. Based on the CDR3 plus reference TRBV7-9 and TRBJ1-1, the full variable domain is DTGVSQNPRHKITKRGQNVTFRCDPISEHNRLYWYRQTLGQGPEFLTYFQNEAQLEKSRLLSDRFSAERPKGSFSTLEIQRTEQGDSAMYLCASSLEQGSTEAFFGQGTRLTVV.

Comments on this clonotype: The junction does not match germline at one end; this may be a read error. The V and J genes are TRBV15 and TRBJ2-7; 9 nucleotides match TRBD1. Germline V lookup: CDR1 LNHNV, CDR2 YYDKDF (reference sequence). The CDR3 is 17 amino acids. The CDR3 is CATSREGQGLGSYGQHF. The CDR3 DNA reads as TGTGCCACCAGCAGGGAGGGACAGGGTTTGGGATCCTACGGGCAGCACTTC.

The table lists this clonotype with many counts. The V gene is TRBV20-1, the J gene TRBJ2-7; D is unresolved. The CDR3 spans 13 residues. Deletions cut 6 bases from V and 0 bases from J, with 12 bases between. Per germline, CDR1 DFQATT and CDR2 SNEGSKA (reference sequence). The CDR3 bases are TGCAGTGCCCAATCGGAGACCTCCTACGAGCAGTACTTC. This codes for CSAQSETSYEQYF.

This clonotype was recorded many times. The rearrangement links TRBV20-1 to TRBJ1-1; weak D call: TRBD1 (6 bases). The length of the CDR3 is 12 residues. V was trimmed by 6 bases and J by 7 bases, leaving 15 bases between them. The germline V gene encodes CDR1 DFQATT and CDR2 SNEGSKA (reference sequence). The CDR3 spells CSAVGGASEAFF. Written as DNA, the CDR3 is TGCAGTGCCGTTGGGGGCGCGAGTGAAGCTTTCTTT.

This clonotype was detected many times. This rearrangement joins TRBV6-4 to TRBJ2-3; no firm D call. Germline V gene sequence: CDR1 MRHNA, CDR2 SNTAGT. CDR3 size: 15 residues. Trimming cost V 4 bases and J 0 bases, with 11 bases left between them. The CDR3 reads CASSGLPGSTDTQYF. CDR3 nucleotide sequence: TGTGCCAGCAGTGGATTGCCAGGAAGCACAGATACGCAGTATTTT.

This clonotype occurred many times. The chain has TRBV27 and TRBJ1-2; 11 bases are a match to TRBD1. The CDR3 is 16 amino acids. The germline V gene has CDR1 MNHEY and CDR2 SMNVEV (reference sequence). J gave up 0 bases and V 4 bases, and 4 bases lay outside the gene matches. CDR3 nucleotides: TGTGCCAGCAGTTGGACAGGGGGCCTATCTAACTATGGCTACACCTTC. Its protein product is CASSWTGGLSNYGYTF.

Ten or more counts support this clonotype. The V call is TRBV14, the J call TRBJ1-1, with no clear D. This CDR3 is built from 13 residues. Germline values: CDR1 SGHDN, CDR2 FVKESK. Trimming stripped 4 bases from V and 4 bases from J, with 10 bases between. CDR3 loop: CASSRVGGTEAFF. Written as DNA, the CDR3 is TGTGCCAGCAGCCGAGTAGGTGGCACTGAAGCTTTCTTT.

A few counts support this clonotype. V and J are TRBV6-2 or TRBV6-3 and TRBJ2-3; possible D gene TRBD2, 5 bases. This CDR3 is built from 14 residues. In germline, CDR1 is MNHEY, CDR2 SVGEGT. Trimming pared 3 bases from V and 2 bases from J, leaving 9 bases between. The CDR3 loop is CASSYYGVTDTQYF. The DNA of the CDR3 is TGTGCCAGCAGTTATTACGGGGTCACAGATACGCAGTATTTT.

Of note for this clonotype: A single base separates this from a much larger clone, so it may be a read error. J is TRBJ2-3 and V is TRBV7-8; 14 positions match TRBD2. The germline V gene encodes CDR1 SGHVS and CDR2 FQNEAQ. V trimming: 10 bases; J trimming: 2 bases; junction bases outside the gene matches: 8. The CDR3 sequence is 16 residues long. The CDR3 is CAIRKGLAGDTDTQYF. The CDR3 DNA follows: TGTGCCATCAGGAAGGGACTAGCGGGGGACACAGATACGCAGTATTTT.

The chain carries TRBV6-4 and TRBJ2-3; D remains unclear. Germline V lookup: CDR1 MRHNA, CDR2 SNTAGT. The CDR3 has 13 residues. Trimming left V 2 bases short and J 6 bases short, with 9 bases between. The CDR3 is CASSDERLDTQYF. CDR3 sequence (DNA): TGTGCCAGCAGTGACGAAAGGCTCGATACGCAGTATTTT.

At least ten counts were recorded for this clonotype. The rearrangement links TRBV18 to TRBJ1-1; D may be TRBD1 (6 bases). CDR1 and CDR2 (germline): KGHSH, LQKENI. Trimming pared 3 bases from V and 2 bases from J, leaving 13 bases between. The CDR3 contains 15 residues. CDR3 bases: TGTGCCAGCTCACCTACAGGGACGACTAACACTGAAGCTTTCTTT. It codes for CASSPTGTTNTEAFF.

This clonotype has only one observation. An end of the junction differs from the germline gene, which may be a read error. The CDR3 loop is CASGWDGRIYGYAF. In DNA form, the CDR3 reads TGTGCCAGCGGCTGGGACGGAAGGATCTATGGCTACGCCTTC. The gene calls are TRBV7-9 and TRBJ1-2, with D perhaps TRBD1 (5 bases). The length of the CDR3 is 14 residues. The V gene's germline CDR1 is SEHNR and CDR2 FQNEAQ (reference sequence).

This clonotype was observed at least ten times. The CDR3 is CASSEDRHFFSTDTQYF. The CDR3 DNA sequence: TGTGCCAGCAGTGAAGACCGACATTTCTTTAGCACAGATACGCAGTATTTT. The genes are TRBV6-1 and TRBJ2-3; D call uncertain. Germline loops: CDR1 MNHNS, CDR2 SASEGT. The CDR3 totals 17 residues. Trimming pared 1 base from V and 0 bases from J, leaving 14 bases between.

In this sample, this clonotype turned up a few times. The J gene is TRBJ2-6, the V gene TRBV19; D might be TRBD1 or TRBD2, each matching 5 bases. Trimming pared 9 bases from V and 2 bases from J, leaving 8 bases between. The CDR3 has 13 amino acids. The germline V gene has CDR1 LNHDA and CDR2 SQIVND (reference sequence). The CDR3 bases are TGTGCCAGCGGGACCGCTGGGGCCAACGTCCTGACTTTC. This translates into CASGTAGANVLTF.

This clonotype showed up many times. The chain links TRBV6-1 to TRBJ1-1; possibly TRBD1 for D (5 bases). The length of the CDR3 is 13 residues. V was pared by 7 bases and J by 5 bases, with 14 bases between. CDR1 and CDR2 from the germline V gene are MNHNS and SASEGT. The CDR3 DNA sequence: TGTGCCAGCAAAGAGGGGTCATTGACTGAAGCTTTCTTT. It encodes CASKEGSLTEAFF.

This clonotype was seen ten or more times. The rearrangement joins TRBV27 to TRBJ1-5, with no clear D. V lost 1 base and J 5 bases, leaving 9 bases between the germline ends. Per the germline V gene, CDR1 is MNHEY and CDR2 is SMNVEV (reference sequence). The CDR3 sequence is 14 residues long. The CDR3 sequence is CASSLLTGDQPQHF. The DNA for the CDR3 is TGTGCCAGCAGTTTATTGACGGGTGATCAGCCCCAGCATTTT.